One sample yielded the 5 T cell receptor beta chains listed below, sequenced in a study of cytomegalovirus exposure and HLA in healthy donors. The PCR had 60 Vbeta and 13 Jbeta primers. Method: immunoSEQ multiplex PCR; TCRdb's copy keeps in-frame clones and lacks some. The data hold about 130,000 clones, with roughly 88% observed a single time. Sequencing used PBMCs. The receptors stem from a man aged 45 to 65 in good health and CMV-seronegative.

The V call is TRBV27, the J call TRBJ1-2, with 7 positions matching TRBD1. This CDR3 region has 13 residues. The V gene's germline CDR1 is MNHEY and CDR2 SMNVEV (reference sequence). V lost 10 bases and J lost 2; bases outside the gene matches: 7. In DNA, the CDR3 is TGTGCCACCAGAGAACAGGGGAACTATGGCTACACCTTC. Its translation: CATREQGNYGYTF.

CDR3 bases: TGTGCCAGCTCACCCGAACAGCTTAGCAATCAGCCCCAGCATTTT. Protein product: CASSPEQLSNQPQHF. V and J are TRBV18 and TRBJ1-5; D not certain. Trimming removed 3 bases from V and 0 bases from J, with 9 bases in between. This CDR3 region has 15 residues. Germline V gene data show CDR1 as KGHSH and CDR2 as LQKENI.

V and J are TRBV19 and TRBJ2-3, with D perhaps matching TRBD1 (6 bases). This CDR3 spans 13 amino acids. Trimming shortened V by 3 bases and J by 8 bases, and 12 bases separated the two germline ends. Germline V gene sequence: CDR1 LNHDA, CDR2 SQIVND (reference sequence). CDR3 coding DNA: TGTGCCAGTAGTATCATGACAGGCAGTACGCAGTATTTT. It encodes CASSIMTGSTQYF.

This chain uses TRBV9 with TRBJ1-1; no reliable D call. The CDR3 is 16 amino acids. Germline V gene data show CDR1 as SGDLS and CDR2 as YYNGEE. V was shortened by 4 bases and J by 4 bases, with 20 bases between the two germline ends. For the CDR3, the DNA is TGTGCCAGCAGCCCACAACACCAGGTGTTCACCACTGAAGCTTTCTTT. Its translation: CASSPQHQVFTTEAFF. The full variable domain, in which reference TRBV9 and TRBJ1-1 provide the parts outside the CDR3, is DSGVTQTPKHLITATGQRVTLRCSPRSGDLSVYWYQQSLDQGLQFLIQYYNGEERAKGNILERFSAQQFPDLHSELNLSSLELGDSALYFCASSPQHQVFTTEAFFGQGTRLTVV.

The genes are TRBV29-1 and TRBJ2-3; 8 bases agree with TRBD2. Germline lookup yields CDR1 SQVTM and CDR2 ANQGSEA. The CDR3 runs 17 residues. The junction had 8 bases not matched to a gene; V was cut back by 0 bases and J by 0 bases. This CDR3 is CSVEDQLAGTSTDTQYF. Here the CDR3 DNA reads TGCAGCGTTGAAGATCAGCTAGCGGGCACTAGCACAGATACGCAGTATTTT.